The entry below gives a single TCR beta chain sequence along with its context. Assay used: immunoSEQ multiplex PCR; TCRdb lists only in-frame clones, some missing. The table lists 150,000 to 200,000 clones, roughly four fifths of them singletons. This entry belongs to a study of blood T cell repertoires in COVID-19. Study details: In each case, the material was cDNA or gDNA derived from T cells, B-cell-depleted T cells, or PBMCs.

Sequencing was performed on peripheral blood. The receptor was isolated from a human donor in a cohort sampled during active COVID-19.

CDR3 residues: CASSDNRGQLGTQYF. CDR3 nucleotide sequence: TGTGCCAGCAGTGATAACAGGGGGCAACTCGGGACCCAGTACTTC. The chain couples TRBV25-1 to TRBJ2-5; the match to TRBD1 covers 9 bases. CDR1 MGHDK and CDR2 SYGVNS come from the germline V gene. Unmatched junction bases numbered 9, after V lost 3 bases and J lost 7 bases. The CDR3 extends over 15 amino acids.